Listed below are T cell receptor beta chains from one sample, sequenced in a study of OX40 agonist ivuxolimab in advanced cancers. Profiling relied on immunoSEQ multiplex PCR, and the TCRdb table lists in-frame clones only, not all of them. Of about 49,000 clones listed, about 75% are singletons. The material was CD4+ or CD8+ T cells sorted from blood, obtained in a trial of the OX40 agonist ivuxolimab. The receptors stem from an adult with an advanced solid tumor such as melanoma, head and neck, liver or kidney cancer. The CDR3 runs from the conserved cysteine through the conserved F or W. The order of the fields is D gene, J gene, V gene, clone size, CDR3 length, CDR3 protein, CDR3 DNA. D genes are given only for firm matches. The listing skips clone size in some rows; elsewhere it reads once, few, many or a size class.

d_gene: TRBD1
j_gene: TRBJ2-7
v_gene: TRBV6-5
abundance: .
len: 15
CDR3aa: CASSYSGTDRYEQYF
CDR3nt: TGTGCCAGCAGTTACTCCGGGACAGACCGCTACGAGCAGTACTTC

d_gene: TRBD2
j_gene: TRBJ2-7
v_gene: TRBV7-9
abundance: few
len: 17
CDR3aa: CASSLRFGGGERYEQYF
CDR3nt: TGTGCCAGCAGCTTGAGGTTTGGGGGAGGGGAAAGATACGAGCAGTACTTC

d_gene: .
j_gene: TRBJ2-7
v_gene: TRBV20-1
abundance: .
len: 11
CDR3aa: CSAALGREQYF
CDR3nt: TGCAGTGCTGCTCTTGGGAGGGAGCAGTACTTC

d_gene: .
j_gene: TRBJ2-7
v_gene: TRBV19
abundance: few
len: 12
CDR3aa: CASGTSRYEQYF
CDR3nt: TGTGCCAGCGGGACATCCCGCTACGAGCAGTACTTC

d_gene: TRBD1
j_gene: TRBJ2-7
v_gene: TRBV7-8
abundance: few
len: 15
CDR3aa: CASSLSQGAWYEQYF
CDR3nt: TGTGCCAGCAGCTTATCGCAGGGGGCATGGTACGAGCAGTACTTC

d_gene: .
j_gene: TRBJ2-3
v_gene: TRBV6-6
abundance: few
len: 13
CDR3aa: CASTSEPGDTQYF
CDR3nt: TGTGCCAGCACCTCAGAGCCGGGAGATACGCAGTATTTT

d_gene: TRBD1
j_gene: TRBJ1-1
v_gene: TRBV2
abundance: few
len: 15
CDR3aa: CASSPQPGGVTEAFF
CDR3nt: TGTGCCAGCAGCCCCCAACCAGGGGGTGTAACTGAAGCTTTCTTT

d_gene: TRBD1
j_gene: TRBJ1-5
v_gene: TRBV7-2
abundance: .
len: 15
CDR3aa: CASSVRTGGDQPQHF
CDR3nt: TGTGCCAGCAGCGTACGGACAGGGGGGGATCAGCCCCAGCATTTT

d_gene: TRBD2
j_gene: TRBJ2-1
v_gene: TRBV11-2
abundance: .
len: 15
CDR3aa: CASSFRTSGRDEQFF
CDR3nt: TGTGCCAGCAGCTTTCGGACTAGCGGGAGGGATGAGCAGTTCTTC

d_gene: TRBD2
j_gene: TRBJ2-5
v_gene: TRBV20-1
abundance: once
len: 11
CDR3aa: CSLAGEETQYF
CDR3nt: TGCAGTTTAGCGGGAGAGGAGACCCAGTACTTC

d_gene: .
j_gene: TRBJ1-4
v_gene: TRBV19
abundance: .
len: 14
CDR3aa: CASRLDSSRGKLFF
CDR3nt: TGTGCCAGTAGATTAGACAGTTCCCGAGGAAAACTGTTTTTT

d_gene: .
j_gene: TRBJ1-1
v_gene: TRBV5-6
abundance: .
len: 17
CDR3aa: CASSSRIRRGGTTRTTF
CDR3nt: TGTGCCAGCAGCTCGCGGATAAGAAGGGGGGGTACGACCCGAACTACCTTT

d_gene: .
j_gene: TRBJ2-5
v_gene: TRBV5-6
abundance: .
len: 14
CDR3aa: CASSLGTLWETQYF
CDR3nt: TGTGCCAGCAGCCTGGGGACTCTTTGGGAGACCCAGTACTTC

d_gene: .
j_gene: TRBJ2-5
v_gene: TRBV5-1
abundance: .
len: 14
CDR3aa: CASSLSSSVETQYF
CDR3nt: TGCGCCAGCAGCTTGTCCTCTAGCGTAGAGACCCAGTACTTC

d_gene: TRBD1
j_gene: TRBJ1-4
v_gene: TRBV15
abundance: few
len: 15
CDR3aa: CATSRADRGLEKLFF
CDR3nt: TGTGCCACCAGCAGAGCGGACAGGGGGCTTGAAAAACTGTTTTTT

d_gene: TRBD1
j_gene: TRBJ1-4
v_gene: TRBV7-9
abundance: .
len: 16
CDR3aa: CASSALPGQGNEKLFF
CDR3nt: TGTGCCAGCAGCGCGCTCCCGGGACAGGGTAATGAAAAACTGTTTTTT

d_gene: .
j_gene: TRBJ1-1
v_gene: TRBV19
abundance: medium-sized
len: 13
CDR3aa: CASSLQGKGEAFF
CDR3nt: TGTGCCAGTAGTCTGCAGGGGAAAGGTGAAGCTTTCTTT

d_gene: .
j_gene: TRBJ1-5
v_gene: TRBV6-6
abundance: many
len: 13
CDR3aa: CASSYPQAQPQHF
CDR3nt: TGTGCCAGCAGTTATCCCCAGGCACAGCCCCAGCATTTT

d_gene: TRBD2
j_gene: TRBJ2-3
v_gene: TRBV15
abundance: .
len: 15
CDR3aa: CATRSEAGGSDTQYF
CDR3nt: TGTGCCACCAGATCCGAAGCGGGAGGTTCAGATACGCAGTATTTT

d_gene: .
j_gene: TRBJ2-4
v_gene: TRBV30
abundance: .
len: 14
CDR3aa: CAWTPGLAKNIQYF
CDR3nt: TGTGCCTGGACTCCGGGACTAGCCAAAAACATTCAGTACTTC

d_gene: .
j_gene: TRBJ2-5
v_gene: TRBV5-4
abundance: .
len: 14
CDR3aa: CASSPMGSQETQYF
CDR3nt: TGTGCCAGCAGCCCAATGGGGAGTCAAGAGACCCAGTACTTC

d_gene: .
j_gene: TRBJ1-1
v_gene: TRBV29-1
abundance: .
len: 10
CDR3aa: CSVQVTEAFF
CDR3nt: TGCAGCGTCCAGGTGACTGAAGCTTTCTTT

d_gene: .
j_gene: TRBJ1-4
v_gene: TRBV2
abundance: .
len: 20
CDR3aa: CASRASAGPSRFTTNEKLFF
CDR3nt: TGTGCCAGCCGGGCTTCGGCGGGTCCATCTCGATTTACAACTAATGAAAAACTGTTTTTT

d_gene: .
j_gene: TRBJ2-3
v_gene: TRBV5-1
abundance: .
len: 14
CDR3aa: CASSPEHRGDTQYF
CDR3nt: TGCGCCAGCAGCCCGGAACACCGGGGGGATACGCAGTATTTT

d_gene: .
j_gene: TRBJ2-5
v_gene: TRBV19
abundance: few
len: 19
CDR3aa: CASSIDVVIRGHKKETQYF
CDR3nt: TGTGCCAGTAGTATAGACGTCGTAATACGAGGACACAAAAAAGAGACCCAGTACTTC

d_gene: .
j_gene: TRBJ2-5
v_gene: TRBV5-6
abundance: few
len: 16
CDR3aa: CASSKRRATTQETQYF
CDR3nt: TGTGCCAGCAGCAAAAGGAGGGCGACAACTCAAGAGACCCAGTACTTC

d_gene: TRBD1
j_gene: TRBJ1-1
v_gene: TRBV10-3
abundance: few
len: 12
CDR3aa: CAIRARQGQAFF
CDR3nt: TGTGCCATCAGGGCCAGACAGGGTCAAGCTTTCTTT

d_gene: .
j_gene: TRBJ2-7
v_gene: TRBV12-5
abundance: .
len: 11
CDR3aa: CASGSYYEQYF
CDR3nt: TGTGCTAGTGGTTCTTACTACGAGCAGTACTTC

d_gene: TRBD2
j_gene: TRBJ2-7
v_gene: TRBV10-2
abundance: .
len: 16
CDR3aa: CASSDEAGGSYYEQYF
CDR3nt: TGCGCCAGCAGTGATGAAGCGGGAGGGTCCTACTACGAGCAGTACTTC

d_gene: .
j_gene: TRBJ1-1
v_gene: TRBV28
abundance: .
len: 13
CDR3aa: CASLGRLNTEAFF
CDR3nt: TGTGCCAGCCTGGGACGCCTGAACACTGAAGCTTTCTTT